These T cell receptor beta chains were read from a single sample in a study of graft-versus-host responses after intestinal transplantation. Sequenced by immunoSEQ multiplex PCR; TCRdb stores in-frame clones only, minus some. The sample consists of around 20,000 clones, around 90% of them appearing once. The sample in question was PBMCs, obtained 357 days after transplant. These receptors all come from a human patient who received an intestinal transplant, so some T cells may come from the graft donor. Each CDR3 is given with its conserved first and last residue. The order of the fields is V gene, CDR3 length, clone size, J gene, D gene, CDR3 DNA, CDR3 protein. D genes are given only for firm matches. The size of a clone is reported for some rows only, either as once, few or many, or as a class for expanded clones.

TRBV28,16,-,TRBJ1-3,-,TGTGCCAGCAGTTTATATGGGGGTAGCTCTGGAAACACCATATATTTT,CASSLYGGSSGNTIYF
TRBV11-2,16,-,TRBJ2-7,TRBD2,TGTGCCAGCAGCTTAAAGGTGACCAGCGGGACCTACGAGCAGTACTTC,CASSLKVTSGTYEQYF
TRBV7-2,15,-,TRBJ2-1,TRBD2,TGTGCCAGCAGCCTTTTAGCGGGAGGGGTTAATGAGCAGTTCTTC,CASSLLAGGVNEQFF
TRBV28,14,once,TRBJ1-3,-,TGTGCCAGCAGCGACGGTCTCTCTGGAAACACCATATATTTT,CASSDGLSGNTIYF
TRBV5-5,11,-,TRBJ1-2,-,TGTGCCAGCAGCTTTAATCGATCTCCCACCTTC,CASSFNRSPTF
TRBV15,16,-,TRBJ2-7,TRBD1,TGTGCCACCAGCCAGGGGAGGACAGGGGGCTCCTACGAGCAGTACTTC,CATSQGRTGGSYEQYF
TRBV7-2,15,-,TRBJ1-1,-,TGTGCCAGCAGCTTACGAGGCCCACGGGACACTGAAGCTTTCTTT,CASSLRGPRDTEAFF
TRBV4-1,14,-,TRBJ2-5,-,TGCGCCAGCAGCCTAGAGAGGGGCCAAGAGACCCAGTACTTC,CASSLERGQETQYF
TRBV6-1,14,-,TRBJ2-7,TRBD1,TGTGCCAGCAGCCGGGACAGGGGGCTCTACGAGCAGTACTTC,CASSRDRGLYEQYF
TRBV11-2,15,-,TRBJ1-1,-,TGTGCCAGCAGACATGGGATAGGGAGAAGGACTGAAGCTTTCTTT,CASRHGIGRRTEAFF
TRBV6-4,14,once,TRBJ1-5,-,TGTGCCAGCAGCAGAGGACAAAGCAATCAGCCCCAGCATTTT,CASSRGQSNQPQHF
TRBV28,15,-,TRBJ1-1,-,TGTGCCAGCAGGAAGGGGCAGGGGCGGAACACTGAAGCTTTCTTT,CASRKGQGRNTEAFF
TRBV4-1,15,once,TRBJ2-5,TRBD2,TGCGCCAGCAGCTATAGCGGGGGAATCCAAGAGACCCAGTACTTC,CASSYSGGIQETQYF
TRBV5-1,18,-,TRBJ2-3,TRBD2,TGCGCCAGCAGCTTAGGGGCTAGCGGTGTCCTTAGCACAGATACGCAGTATTTT,CASSLGASGVLSTDTQYF
TRBV6-5,14,-,TRBJ1-4,TRBD1,TGTGCCAGCAGTGAAGGGACAGGGGTTGAAAAACTGTTTTTT,CASSEGTGVEKLFF
TRBV28,14,-,TRBJ2-2,-,TGTGCCAGCAGTGATCCCGAGGACACCGGGGAGCTGTTTTTT,CASSDPEDTGELFF
TRBV6-8,17,-,TRBJ2-7,TRBD1,TGTGCCAGCATCCAAACAGTCCTACCGGGACAGGGTTTAGAGCAGTACTTC,CASIQTVLPGQGLEQYF